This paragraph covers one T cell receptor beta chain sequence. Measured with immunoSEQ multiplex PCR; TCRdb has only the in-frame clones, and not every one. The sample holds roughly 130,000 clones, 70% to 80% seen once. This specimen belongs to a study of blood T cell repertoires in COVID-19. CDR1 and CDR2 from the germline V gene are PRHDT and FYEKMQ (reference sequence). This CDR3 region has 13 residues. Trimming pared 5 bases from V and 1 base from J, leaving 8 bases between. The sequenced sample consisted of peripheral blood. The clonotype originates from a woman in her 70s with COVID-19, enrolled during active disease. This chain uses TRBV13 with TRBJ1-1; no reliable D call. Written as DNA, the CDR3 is TGTGCCAGCAGCCCTAGCAAGAACACTGAAGCTTTCTTT. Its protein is CASSPSKNTEAFF.